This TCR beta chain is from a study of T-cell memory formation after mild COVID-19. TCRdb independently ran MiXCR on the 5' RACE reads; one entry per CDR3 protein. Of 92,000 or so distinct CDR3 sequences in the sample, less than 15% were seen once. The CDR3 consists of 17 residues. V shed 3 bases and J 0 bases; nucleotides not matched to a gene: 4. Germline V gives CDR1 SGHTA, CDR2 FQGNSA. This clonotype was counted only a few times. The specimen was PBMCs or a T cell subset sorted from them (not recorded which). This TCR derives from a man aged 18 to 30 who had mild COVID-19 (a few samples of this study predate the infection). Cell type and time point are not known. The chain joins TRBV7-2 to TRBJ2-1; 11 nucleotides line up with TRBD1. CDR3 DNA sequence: TGTGCCAGCAGCTTGGGACAGGGGGTCCCCTCCTACAATGAGCAGTTCTTC. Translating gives CASSLGQGVPSYNEQFF.